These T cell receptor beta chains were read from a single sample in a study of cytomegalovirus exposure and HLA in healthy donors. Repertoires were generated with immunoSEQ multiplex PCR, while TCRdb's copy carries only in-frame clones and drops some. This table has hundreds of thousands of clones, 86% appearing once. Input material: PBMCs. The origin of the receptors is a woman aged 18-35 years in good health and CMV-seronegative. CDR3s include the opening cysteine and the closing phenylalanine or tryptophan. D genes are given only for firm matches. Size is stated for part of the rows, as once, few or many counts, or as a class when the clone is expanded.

CDR3: CASSFRDRETEAFF; DNA: TGTGCCAGCAGCTTCCGGGACAGGGAGACTGAAGCTTTCTTT; J: TRBJ1-1; length: 14; size: once; V: TRBV5-4; D: TRBD1
CDR3: CASSLLKGAAKNIQYF; DNA: TGTGCCAGCAGCCTCCTTAAGGGGGCGGCCAAAAACATTCAGTACTTC; J: TRBJ2-4; length: 16; size: .; V: TRBV28; D: TRBD1
CDR3: CASSVGGPLSNQPQHF; DNA: TGTGCCAGCAGCGTAGGGGGGCCACTGAGCAATCAGCCCCAGCATTTT; J: TRBJ1-5; length: 16; size: .; V: TRBV9; D: .
CDR3: CASSLGGLAWTLKQYF; DNA: TGTGCCAGCAGCTTGGGTGGACTAGCGTGGACTCTGAAGCAGTACTTC; J: TRBJ2-7; length: 16; size: .; V: TRBV5-6; D: TRBD2
CDR3: CASSEASIGRSYEQYF; DNA: TGTGCCAGCAGTGAAGCGTCTATAGGCAGGTCCTACGAGCAGTACTTC; J: TRBJ2-7; length: 16; size: .; V: TRBV6-1; D: .
CDR3: CASSFRSGNTIYF; DNA: TGTGCCAGCAGTTTTAGATCTGGAAACACCATATATTTT; J: TRBJ1-3; length: 13; size: .; V: TRBV28; D: .
CDR3: CASSPDQGVAGELFF; DNA: TGTGCCAGCTCACCTGACCAGGGGGTCGCCGGGGAGCTGTTTTTT; J: TRBJ2-2; length: 15; size: .; V: TRBV18; D: TRBD1
CDR3: CASSNSGRETQYF; DNA: TGTGCCAGCAGTAATAGCGGGAGGGAGACCCAGTACTTC; J: TRBJ2-5; length: 13; size: .; V: TRBV11-2; D: TRBD2
CDR3: CASSPIAEETQYF; DNA: TGTGCCAGCAGTCCCATAGCGGAAGAGACCCAGTACTTC; J: TRBJ2-5; length: 13; size: .; V: TRBV27; D: .
CDR3: CASSVELRGGNTGELFF; DNA: TGTGCCAGCAGCGTAGAGCTGCGGGGGGGCAACACCGGGGAGCTGTTTTTT; J: TRBJ2-2; length: 17; size: .; V: TRBV9; D: TRBD2
CDR3: CASSLTGGGTEAFF; DNA: TGTGCCAGCAGTCTGACAGGCGGGGGTACTGAAGCTTTCTTT; J: TRBJ1-1; length: 14; size: .; V: TRBV2; D: .
CDR3: CASSAGGLAGGWYEQYF; DNA: TGCGCCAGCAGCGCGGGGGGACTAGCGGGAGGTTGGTACGAGCAGTACTTC; J: TRBJ2-7; length: 17; size: .; V: TRBV5-1; D: TRBD2
CDR3: CASSPRDRGTQYF; DNA: TGTGCCAGCAGTCCCCGGGACCGAGGGACTCAGTACTTC; J: TRBJ2-5; length: 13; size: .; V: TRBV27; D: .
CDR3: CAISEGLAADNEQFF; DNA: TGTGCCATCAGTGAAGGTCTAGCGGCAGACAATGAGCAGTTCTTC; J: TRBJ2-1; length: 15; size: .; V: TRBV10-3; D: TRBD2
CDR3: CASSPQTGADTQYF; DNA: TGTGCCAGCTCCCCGCAGACAGGGGCAGATACGCAGTATTTT; J: TRBJ2-3; length: 14; size: .; V: TRBV18; D: TRBD1
CDR3: CASTSGSNTGELFF; DNA: TGCGCCAGCACCTCAGGGTCGAACACCGGGGAGCTGTTTTTT; J: TRBJ2-2; length: 14; size: few; V: TRBV10-1; D: .
CDR3: CASLTGVETQYF; DNA: TGTGCCAGCTTGACAGGCGTAGAGACCCAGTACTTC; J: TRBJ2-5; length: 12; size: .; V: TRBV2; D: .
CDR3: CASSASTGGRNQPQHF; DNA: TGTGCCAGCAGCGCGTCGACAGGGGGACGCAATCAGCCCCAGCATTTT; J: TRBJ1-5; length: 16; size: .; V: TRBV7-9; D: TRBD1
CDR3: CASSQKTGRYEQYF; DNA: TGCGCCAGCAGCCAGAAGACAGGGAGATACGAGCAGTACTTC; J: TRBJ2-7; length: 14; size: .; V: TRBV4-1; D: TRBD1
CDR3: CASSLSPVSYEQYF; DNA: TGTGCCAGCAGCTTATCCCCCGTATCCTACGAGCAGTACTTC; J: TRBJ2-7; length: 14; size: .; V: TRBV5-4; D: .
CDR3: CASSLSDGGYEQYF; DNA: TGTGCCAGCAGTTTATCGGACGGGGGCTACGAGCAGTACTTC; J: TRBJ2-7; length: 14; size: .; V: TRBV6-1; D: .
CDR3: CAWSRLVSYEQYF; DNA: TGTGCCTGGAGTCGTCTAGTCTCCTACGAGCAGTACTTC; J: TRBJ2-7; length: 13; size: .; V: TRBV30; D: .
CDR3: CASSLRGNTEAFF; DNA: TGTGCCAGCAGCTTAAGGGGTAACACTGAAGCTTTCTTT; J: TRBJ1-1; length: 13; size: .; V: TRBV7-9; D: .
CDR3: CASRRVSYSYEQYF; DNA: TGTGCCAGTAGGCGGGTCTCTTACTCCTACGAGCAGTACTTC; J: TRBJ2-7; length: 14; size: .; V: TRBV19; D: .
CDR3: CASSLAHRTEAFF; DNA: TGTGCCAGCAGCTTAGCGCACCGGACTGAAGCTTTCTTT; J: TRBJ1-1; length: 13; size: .; V: TRBV7-2; D: .
CDR3: CATSRERHHGYTF; DNA: TGTGCCACCAGCAGAGAGAGACACCATGGCTACACCTTC; J: TRBJ1-2; length: 13; size: .; V: TRBV15; D: .
CDR3: CATSRAGNYGYTF; DNA: TGTGCCACCAGCAGAGCAGGGAACTATGGCTACACCTTC; J: TRBJ1-2; length: 13; size: .; V: TRBV15; D: .
CDR3: CASSQDPGTFKNTEAFF; DNA: TGTGCCAGCAGCCAAGACCCCGGGACATTCAAGAACACTGAAGCTTTCTTT; J: TRBJ1-1; length: 17; size: once; V: TRBV14; D: .
CDR3: CASTSETNTGELFF; DNA: TGTGCCAGCACTAGCGAGACGAACACCGGGGAGCTGTTTTTT; J: TRBJ2-2; length: 14; size: few; V: TRBV2; D: .
CDR3: CASSPRDSGNTGELFF; DNA: TGTGCCAGCAGCCCCCGGGACAGCGGAAACACCGGGGAGCTGTTTTTT; J: TRBJ2-2; length: 16; size: .; V: TRBV13; D: TRBD1
CDR3: CASSLSRELFF; DNA: TGTGCCAGCAGTCTCAGCCGGGAGCTGTTCTTC; J: TRBJ2-1; length: 11; size: .; V: TRBV28; D: .
CDR3: CASRGSSNQPQHF; DNA: TGTGCCAGCAGGGGCAGTAGCAATCAGCCCCAGCATTTT; J: TRBJ1-5; length: 13; size: few; V: TRBV2; D: .
CDR3: CASTNGGASGATYNEQFF; DNA: TGTGCCAGCACCAATGGGGGGGCTAGCGGGGCAACCTACAATGAGCAGTTCTTC; J: TRBJ2-1; length: 18; size: few; V: TRBV28; D: TRBD2
CDR3: CASSSDLTYEQYF; DNA: TGTGCCAGCAGTTCGGACTTAACCTACGAGCAGTACTTC; J: TRBJ2-7; length: 13; size: .; V: TRBV28; D: .
CDR3: CASSLDRVSPLHF; DNA: TGTGCCAGCAGTTTAGACAGGGTTTCACCCCTCCACTTT; J: TRBJ1-6; length: 13; size: once; V: TRBV28; D: TRBD1
CDR3: CASSERGRAYNEQFF; DNA: TGCGCCAGCAGTGAGCGCGGGAGGGCCTACAATGAGCAGTTCTTC; J: TRBJ2-1; length: 15; size: .; V: TRBV10-1; D: TRBD2
CDR3: CASSWSGGSSYNEQFF; DNA: TGTGCCAGCAGTTGGTCGGGAGGGAGCTCCTACAATGAGCAGTTCTTC; J: TRBJ2-1; length: 16; size: .; V: TRBV27; D: TRBD2
CDR3: CASMSHGVSRGNTIYF; DNA: TGTGCCAGTATGAGTCACGGGGTATCGAGAGGAAACACCATATATTTT; J: TRBJ1-3; length: 16; size: .; V: TRBV19; D: .
CDR3: CASSSDRTANTGELFF; DNA: TGTGCCAGCAGCTCCGACAGGACCGCGAACACCGGGGAGCTGTTTTTT; J: TRBJ2-2; length: 16; size: .; V: TRBV27; D: .
CDR3: CASSFSPDRGEGTSYEQYF; DNA: TGTGCCAGCAGCTTTAGCCCGGACAGGGGAGAGGGAACCTCCTACGAGCAGTACTTC; J: TRBJ2-7; length: 19; size: .; V: TRBV7-6; D: TRBD1
CDR3: CASSPSENEQFF; DNA: TGTGCCAGCAGCCCTTCTGAGAATGAGCAGTTCTTC; J: TRBJ2-1; length: 12; size: .; V: TRBV5-4; D: .
CDR3: CASSPFTGTRAQETQYF; DNA: TGTGCCAGCAGTCCCTTCACCGGGACTAGGGCCCAAGAGACCCAGTACTTC; J: TRBJ2-5; length: 17; size: .; V: TRBV27; D: TRBD2
CDR3: CASSPGQGPTNYGYTF; DNA: TGCGCCAGCAGCCCCGGACAGGGACCCACTAACTATGGCTACACCTTC; J: TRBJ1-2; length: 16; size: .; V: TRBV4-1; D: TRBD1
CDR3: CASSWTGSTEAFF; DNA: TGTGCCAGCAGCTGGACAGGGTCCACTGAAGCTTTCTTT; J: TRBJ1-1; length: 13; size: .; V: TRBV5-5; D: TRBD1
CDR3: CASSVLRPAGTRALEAFF; DNA: TGCGCCAGCAGTGTTTTGCGTCCCGCCGGGACACGGGCTTTGGAAGCTTTCTTT; J: TRBJ1-1; length: 18; size: .; V: TRBV10-2; D: .
CDR3: CASSPGTGELEKLFF; DNA: TGCGCCAGCAGCCCGGGGACAGGTGAACTGGAAAAACTGTTTTTT; J: TRBJ1-4; length: 15; size: .; V: TRBV5-1; D: TRBD1
CDR3: CASSQNSWTQYF; DNA: TGTGCCAGCAGTCAAAACTCCTGGACCCAGTACTTC; J: TRBJ2-5; length: 12; size: .; V: TRBV28; D: .
CDR3: CASGKDRGEAQYF; DNA: TGTGCCAGCGGGAAGGACAGGGGCGAGGCCCAGTACTTC; J: TRBJ2-5; length: 13; size: .; V: TRBV2; D: TRBD1
CDR3: CASSYLPDTGELFF; DNA: TGTGCCAGCAGTTACCTCCCGGACACCGGGGAGCTGTTTTTT; J: TRBJ2-2; length: 14; size: .; V: TRBV6-6; D: .